These T cell receptor beta chains were read from a single sample in a study of blood T cell repertoires in COVID-19. The assay was immunoSEQ multiplex PCR, and TCRdb's table has in-frame clones only and misses some. The table includes approximately 300,000 clones, roughly 82% detected once. The material sequenced was peripheral blood. The receptors shown here come from a woman aged 50 to 60 with acute or convalescent COVID-19. CDR3s include the opening cysteine and the closing phenylalanine or tryptophan. Fields, in order: V gene, CDR3 protein.

TRBV7-3 CASSLMPRGAEAFF
TRBV3-1/TRBV3-2 CASTTASGGTDTQYF
TRBV9 CASSVGSYDSSNYGYTF
TRBV5-8 CASSLLARSTDTQYF
TRBV28 CASSFVTSGTLYEQYF
TRBV7-8 CASSQQQGFNSPLHF
TRBV4-1 CASSPKWGQGTEAFF
TRBV27 CASSLNTGASPQHF
TRBV28 CAIGADSNTGELFF
TRBV6-1 CASGTLAGNYEQYF
TRBV6-6 CASSYPGSVAKNIQYF
TRBV7-9 CASSPPGWDATNEKLFF
TRBV4-1 CASSQATKSVEAFF
TRBV18 CASSPPRGRTTDTQYF
TRBV19 CASSISRVETQYF
TRBV4-2 CASSQGASGRAEETQYF
TRBV18 CASSPGRDDYGYTF
TRBV7-9 CASSSTRGSGYNEQFF
TRBV4-1 CASSPDRGRGTEAFF
TRBV11-2 CASSGTSGRASEQFF
TRBV11-2 CASSPADSNYGYTF
TRBV5-1 CASSFGTGSVQYF
TRBV6-1 CASSDTRLAEDQETQYF